The TCR beta chain described here comes from a study of blood T cell repertoires in COVID-19. In the study overall: Spain, Italy and the United States supplied samples that represented acute and convalescent COVID-19. T cells, B-cell-depleted T cells, or PBMCs supplied cDNA or gDNA.

Study processing details: Nucleated cell number was recorded as an estimate derived from reference gene primer amplification. TCRdb keeps only in-frame clones here, not all; method: immunoSEQ multiplex PCR. V and J calls and clone size are given by that table; D and trimming were obtained from the DNA. Of 200,000 to 300,000 clones listed, roughly 79% are singletons. V was clipped by 3 bases and J by 7 bases; unmatched bases: 3. The CDR3 sequence is 14 residues long. Germline V gene data show CDR1 as MDHEN and CDR2 as SYDVKM. The source is a woman of 80 years or more with acute or convalescent COVID-19. V gene TRBV28 combines with J gene TRBJ1-4; the match to TRBD1 covers 9 bases. The specimen sequenced was peripheral blood. DNA for the CDR3: TGTGCCAGCAGTTTGGACAGGGGAGGTGAAAAACTGTTTTTT. Amino acids: CASSLDRGGEKLFF. Looking up the rest from reference TRBV28 and TRBJ1-4 gives the full variable domain: DVKVTQSSRYLVKRTGEKVFLECVQDMDHENMFWYRQDPGLGLRLIYFSYDVKMKEKGDIPEGYSVSREKKERFSLILESASTNQTSMYLCASSLDRGGEKLFFGSGTQLSVL.